A single T cell receptor (beta chain) is shown here with its context. The data belong to a study of blood T cell repertoires in COVID-19. Study overall: COVID-19 samples, acute and convalescent, were from the United States, Italy and Spain. Sample material is recorded as cDNA or gDNA derived from T cells, B-cell-depleted T cells, or PBMCs.

The assay was immunoSEQ multiplex PCR, and TCRdb's table has in-frame clones only and misses some. The sample holds approximately 200,000 clones, roughly 84% seen once. Clinical history as reported by participants underpinned cohort assignment. Two consecutive negative NP/OP PCR tests, clearance, or resolved symptoms defined Cohort 3 recovery. V lost 8 bases and J 6 bases, leaving 18 bases between the germline ends. CDR1 SGHVS and CDR2 FQNEAQ come from the germline V gene. CDR3 size: 14 residues. Sequenced material: PBMCs or T cells enriched from blood (not recorded which). The TCR was taken from a man in his forties or fifties who had recovered from COVID-19. This sequence joins TRBV7-8 and TRBJ2-3; D perhaps matches TRBD2 (5 bases). For the CDR3, the DNA is TGTGCCAGCGGATTTAGAGGGTTCCGCGATACGCAGTATTTT. Residues: CASGFRGFRDTQYF.